The TCR beta chain described here comes from a study of T cells in Graves' hyperthyroidism and ophthalmopathy. Whole-study findings and limits: Blood also carried most thyroid clonotypes expanded above 0.001. Classification by a 13 V-J model distinguished ophthalmopathy from stable hyperthyroidism.

Graves' hyperthyroidism qualified as stable when ophthalmopathy did not progress within 18 months. The patients, who ranged from 18 to 65 in age, presented with newly diagnosed hyperthyroidism lasting under 2 months. This clonotype was observed a few times. The antigen is undetermined. Amplification of TCR beta CDR3 regions was performed using RNA transcripts as template. With the HTBI primer set, the TCR CDR3 went through a first round of RT-PCR. TCRdb used MiXCR to reprocess the multiplex PCR reads, holding one entry per CDR3 protein. The table lists about 400,000 distinct CDR3 sequences, roughly 13% of them singletons. This CDR3 has 14 residues. V lost 3 bases and J lost 8, with 17 bases in between. CDR1 is SGHKS, CDR2 YYEKEE, per germline (reference sequence).

The V gene is TRBV5-5, the J gene TRBJ1-2; TRBD1 might be the D (5 bases). This clonotype originated in a woman aged 18-35 years with Graves' hyperthyroidism. Sequencing was carried out using blood. CDR3 amino acids: CASSSEPQGSGYTF. CDR3 bases: TGTGCCAGCAGCTCAGAGCCGCAGGGTTCGGGCTACACCTTC.